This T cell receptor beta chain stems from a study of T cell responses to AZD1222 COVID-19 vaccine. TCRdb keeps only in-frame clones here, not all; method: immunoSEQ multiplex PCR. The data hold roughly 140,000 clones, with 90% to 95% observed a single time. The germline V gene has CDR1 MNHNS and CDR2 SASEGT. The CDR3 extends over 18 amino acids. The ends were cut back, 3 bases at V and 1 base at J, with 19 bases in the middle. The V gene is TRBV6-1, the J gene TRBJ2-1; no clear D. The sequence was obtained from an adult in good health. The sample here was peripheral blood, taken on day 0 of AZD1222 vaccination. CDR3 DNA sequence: TGTGCCAGCAGTGACCCCCTCCAAGGCCAAGGTTCCTACAATGAGCAGTTCTTC. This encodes CASSDPLQGQGSYNEQFF.